The rows below give T cell receptor beta chains drawn from one sample of a study of glioma-infiltrating T cells. One entry per CDR3 protein results from TCRdb running MiXCR on the multiplex PCR reads. This sample has roughly 130,000 distinct CDR3 sequences, with around 25% found just once. Sequencing used glioma tissue, nonneoplastic brain tissue, or PBMCs (not recorded which). The source of these receptors is a human donor with low-grade glioma or glioblastoma, undergoing nonglioma brain surgery, or in good health (not recorded which). Both conserved end residues are part of each CDR3. D genes are given only for firm matches. For some rows the clone size is stated as once, few or many, or as a class when expanded; others skip it.

TRBV7-2	TRBJ2-1	NA	many	CASRKGTDEQFF	TGTGCCAGCAGAAAAGGTACGGATGAGCAGTTCTTC
TRBV14	TRBJ2-3	TRBD2	NA	CASSQKMGGSTDTQYF	TGTGCCAGCAGCCAAAAAATGGGGGGGAGCACAGATACGCAGTATTTT
TRBV24-1	TRBJ1-1	TRBD1	NA	CATSALTGVNTEAFF	TGTGCCACCAGTGCCCTCACAGGGGTTAACACTGAAGCTTTCTTT
TRBV7-2	TRBJ2-1	NA	many	CASSLEGRTRGNEQFF	TGTGCCAGCAGCTTAGAGGGGAGGACCAGGGGGAATGAGCAGTTCTTC
TRBV4-1	TRBJ1-4	NA	few	CASSPKEAVPNEKLFF	TGCGCCAGCAGCCCCAAGGAGGCAGTCCCTAATGAAAAACTGTTTTTT
TRBV7-3	TRBJ2-5	NA	NA	CASSLTSLQETQYF	TGTGCCAGCAGCTTAACCTCCCTCCAAGAGACCCAGTACTTC
TRBV20-1	TRBJ2-3	TRBD2	many	CSARETGGPNVDTQYF	TGCAGTGCTAGAGAAACGGGGGGGCCTAATGTTGATACGCAGTATTTT
TRBV6-1	TRBJ1-6	NA	many	CASTWGEEDSPLHF	TGTGCCAGCACCTGGGGCGAAGAGGATTCACCCCTCCACTTT
TRBV6-2/TRBV6-3	TRBJ2-3	NA	NA	CASSHGVGFTQDTQYF	TGTGCCAGCAGCCACGGGGTAGGCTTTACGCAAGATACGCAGTATTTT
TRBV2	TRBJ2-3	TRBD2	NA	CASSRTSGGLTDTQYF	TGTGCCAGCAGTCGGACTAGCGGGGGCCTAACAGATACGCAGTATTTT
TRBV24-1	TRBJ2-1	NA	many	CATSDRYEQFF	TGTGCCACCAGTGATAGGTATGAGCAGTTCTTC
TRBV7-2	TRBJ2-3	TRBD1	NA	CASSQGGQGWSDTQYF	TGTGCCAGCAGCCAAGGGGGACAGGGATGGTCAGATACGCAGTATTTT
TRBV11-2	TRBJ1-2	NA	NA	CASSLDRVNYGYTF	TGTGCCAGCAGCTTAGACAGGGTTAACTATGGCTACACCTTC
TRBV2	TRBJ2-1	NA	NA	CASSEEAWTGSYNEQFF	TGTGCCAGCAGTGAGGAGGCATGGACTGGCTCCTACAATGAGCAGTTCTTC
TRBV7-2	TRBJ2-1	TRBD2	few	CASSLRGIAGGHNEQFF	TGTGCCAGCAGCCTTCGAGGGATAGCGGGGGGCCATAATGAGCAGTTCTTC
TRBV7-9	TRBJ2-5	TRBD2	NA	CASSLGASGGKETQYF	TGTGCCAGCAGCTTAGGTGCTAGCGGGGGGAAAGAGACCCAGTACTTC
TRBV18	TRBJ1-1	NA	few	CASSPLANMNTEAFF	TGTGCCAGCTCACCCCTCGCAAATATGAACACTGAAGCTTTCTTT
TRBV14	TRBJ2-3	NA	NA	CASSQVRRLSTDTQYF	TGTGCCAGCAGCCAAGTCCGGCGGCTAAGCACAGATACGCAGTATTTT
TRBV20-1	TRBJ1-4	NA	NA	CSPGRTNEKLFF	TGCAGTCCGGGACGGACTAATGAAAAACTGTTTTTT
TRBV20-1	TRBJ2-2	NA	NA	CSASTANTGELFF	TGCAGTGCTTCGACCGCAAACACCGGGGAGCTGTTTTTT
TRBV7-8	TRBJ2-2	NA	many	CASSLVGGGTGELFF	TGTGCCAGCAGCTTGGTGGGGGGTGGCACCGGGGAGCTGTTTTTT
TRBV7-3	TRBJ2-5	NA	few	CASSLIGFSGETQYF	TGTGCCAGCAGCTTAATAGGTTTCTCGGGAGAGACCCAGTACTTC
TRBV19	TRBJ1-5	NA	NA	CASSEEIPGSSNQPQHF	TGTGCCAGTAGTGAAGAAATCCCAGGTAGCAGCAATCAGCCCCAGCATTTT
TRBV6-1	TRBJ2-1	TRBD2	few	CASSERGAADNEQFF	TGTGCCAGCAGCGAGCGGGGCGCTGCTGACAATGAGCAGTTCTTC
TRBV20-1	TRBJ2-1	TRBD2	few	CSVEGAGAYNEQFF	TGCAGTGTCGAGGGAGCGGGGGCCTACAATGAGCAGTTCTTC
TRBV14	TRBJ2-3	TRBD2	NA	CASSAKSDRISGARGTQYF	TGTGCCAGCAGCGCAAAGAGCGATAGGATTAGCGGGGCCCGGGGTACGCAGTATTTT
TRBV15	TRBJ2-1	NA	few	CATTGGGGNEQFF	TGTGCCACTACAGGGGGGGGGGGCAATGAGCAGTTCTTC
TRBV25-1	TRBJ1-3	NA	NA	CASSNGGTSSGNTIYF	TGTGCCAGCAGCAACGGAGGAACCTCCTCTGGAAACACCATATATTTT
TRBV29-1	TRBJ2-3	TRBD2	few	CSVAQLAADTQYF	TGCAGCGTTGCCCAACTAGCGGCAGATACGCAGTATTTT
TRBV15	TRBJ2-1	TRBD1	NA	CATSSLDRANEQFF	TGTGCCACCAGCAGCTTGGACAGGGCTAATGAGCAGTTCTTC
TRBV7-2	TRBJ1-1	NA	many	CASSLVRGGGTEAFF	TGTGCCAGCAGCTTAGTGCGGGGAGGGGGCACTGAAGCTTTCTTT
TRBV3-1	TRBJ2-1	NA	NA	CASSQDPKSGVEGEQFF	TGTGCCAGCAGCCAAGATCCTAAGTCGGGGGTAGAGGGTGAGCAGTTCTTC
TRBV18	TRBJ1-6	TRBD1	few	CASSQDRNNSPLHF	TGTGCCAGCTCACAGGACAGGAATAATTCACCCCTCCACTTT
TRBV19	TRBJ2-5	NA	NA	CASSIRTGPYQETQYF	TGTGCCAGTAGTATACGCACAGGGCCATACCAAGAGACCCAGTACTTC
TRBV27	TRBJ2-3	NA	NA	CAISEAGSATTDTQYF	TGTGCCATCAGTGAAGCAGGCTCGGCTACAACAGATACGCAGTATTTT
TRBV5-1	TRBJ1-2	NA	few	CASSFGGASGYTF	TGCGCCAGCAGCTTTGGGGGGGCCAGTGGCTACACCTTC
TRBV4-1	TRBJ2-5	NA	NA	CASSQDKETQYF	TGCGCCAGCAGCCAAGATAAGGAGACCCAGTACTTC
TRBV18	TRBJ1-2	NA	once	CASSPAAAGAFYGYTF	TGTGCCAGCTCACCAGCGGCAGCGGGTGCCTTCTATGGCTACACCTTC
TRBV20-1	TRBJ1-3	NA	few	CSVATAYAGNTIYF	TGCAGTGTCGCGACAGCTTACGCTGGAAACACCATATATTTT
TRBV20-1	TRBJ2-1	TRBD1	many	CSALGTGRYNEQFF	TGCAGTGCCCTCGGGACAGGACGTTACAATGAGCAGTTCTTC
TRBV15	TRBJ1-1	NA	many	CATSRLRDTEAFF	TGTGCCACCAGCAGACTCAGGGACACTGAAGCTTTCTTT
TRBV7-9	TRBJ2-2	TRBD1	few	CASSVGQGRNTGELFF	TGTGCCAGCAGCGTAGGACAGGGGAGAAACACCGGGGAGCTGTTTTTT
TRBV10-3	TRBJ1-1	NA	few	CAISDQGLVVTEAFF	TGTGCCATCAGTGATCAGGGTTTGGTGGTCACTGAAGCTTTCTTT
TRBV20-1	TRBJ1-6	NA	many	CSAPRDRRNNSPLHF	TGCAGTGCTCCCCGGGACCGCCGTAATAATTCACCCCTCCACTTT
TRBV14	TRBJ1-1	NA	many	CASSLHLEVKAFF	TGTGCCAGCAGCCTTCACCTCGAAGTTAAGGCTTTCTTT
TRBV29-1	TRBJ2-1	NA	many	CSIIAIYEQFF	TGCAGCATTATAGCTATCTATGAGCAGTTCTTC
TRBV2	TRBJ1-2	TRBD1	few	CASSQTGEGYTF	TGTGCCAGCAGCCAAACAGGGGAAGGCTACACCTTC
TRBV7-6	TRBJ1-1	NA	NA	CASTVQTVEVEAFF	TGTGCCAGCACCGTTCAGACGGTTGAGGTTGAAGCTTTCTTT
TRBV12-3/TRBV12-4	TRBJ1-1	NA	once	CASLGQRMNTEAFF	TGTGCCAGCCTCGGACAGAGGATGAACACTGAAGCTTTCTTT
TRBV12-3/TRBV12-4	TRBJ1-2	TRBD1	few	CASSLGQGAIGYTF	TGTGCCAGCAGTTTGGGGCAGGGGGCGATTGGCTACACCTTC